Following are 3 T cell receptor beta chains from one sample sequenced in a study of T cells in Graves' hyperthyroidism and ophthalmopathy. RNA transcripts gave rise to amplified TCR beta CDR3 regions. In the first-round RT-PCR of the TCR CDR3, the HTBI primer set was used. TCRdb reanalysed the multiplex PCR reads using MiXCR and keeps one entry per CDR3 protein. The table records some 600,000 distinct CDR3 sequences, roughly 50% of them present only once. The sample comprised peripheral blood or thyroid tissue (not recorded which). The receptors here all came from a young woman with Graves' hyperthyroidism.

V usage is TRBV7-3 and J usage is TRBJ2-6, with no clear D. Germline V gene data show CDR1 as SGHTA and CDR2 as FQGTGA. V lost 4 bases to trimming and J lost 1 base, with 8 bases between them. There are 15 residues in the CDR3. Here the CDR3 reads CASSSWASGANVLTF. The CDR3 DNA reads as TGTGCCAGCAGCTCCTGGGCATCTGGGGCCAACGTCCTGACTTTC.

The sample holds many counts of this clonotype. The chain employs TRBV25-1 and TRBJ2-2; 8 bases map to TRBD1. V lost 3 bases and J lost 3; bases outside the gene matches: 9. The CDR3 extends over 17 amino acids. Germline-derived CDR1 and CDR2 are MGHDK and SYGVNS. Here the CDR3 DNA reads TGTGCCAGCAGTGACCCCAGGGGGCGTCGGGACACCGGGGAGCTGTTTTTT. Translating it yields CASSDPRGRRDTGELFF.

In regard to this clonotype: One end of the junction fails to match germline, which may point to a read error. The chain recombines TRBV7-2 with TRBJ2-6; D is possibly TRBD1 (5 bases). CDR1 and CDR2 from the germline V gene are SGHTA and FQGNSA. This CDR3 has 18 residues. CDR3 in amino acids: CASSMRWQGFSGTNVLTF. The CDR3 DNA is TGTGCCAGCAGCATGAGATGGCAGGGATTCTCTGGGACCAACGTCCTGACTTTC.